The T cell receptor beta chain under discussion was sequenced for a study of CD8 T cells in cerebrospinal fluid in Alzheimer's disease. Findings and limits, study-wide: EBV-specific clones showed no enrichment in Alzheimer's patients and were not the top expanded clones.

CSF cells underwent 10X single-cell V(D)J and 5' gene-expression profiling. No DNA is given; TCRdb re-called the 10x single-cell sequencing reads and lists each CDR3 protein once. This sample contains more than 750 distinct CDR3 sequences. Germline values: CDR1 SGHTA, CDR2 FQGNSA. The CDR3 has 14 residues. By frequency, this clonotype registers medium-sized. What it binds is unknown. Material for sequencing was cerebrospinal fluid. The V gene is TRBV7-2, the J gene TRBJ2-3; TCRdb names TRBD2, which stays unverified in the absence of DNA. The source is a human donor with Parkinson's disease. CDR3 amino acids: CASSPWDSADTQYF.